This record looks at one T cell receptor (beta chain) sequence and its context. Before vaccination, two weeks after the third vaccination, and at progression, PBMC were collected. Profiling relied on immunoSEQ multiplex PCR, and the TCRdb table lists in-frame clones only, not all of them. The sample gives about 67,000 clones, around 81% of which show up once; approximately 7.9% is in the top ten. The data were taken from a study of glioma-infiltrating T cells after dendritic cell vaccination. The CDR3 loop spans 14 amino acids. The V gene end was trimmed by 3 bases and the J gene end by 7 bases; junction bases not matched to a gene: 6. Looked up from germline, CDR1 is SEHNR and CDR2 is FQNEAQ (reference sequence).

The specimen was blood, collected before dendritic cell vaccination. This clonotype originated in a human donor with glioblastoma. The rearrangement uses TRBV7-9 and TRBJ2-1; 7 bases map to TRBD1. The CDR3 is CASSFEDRANEQFF. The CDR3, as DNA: TGTGCCAGCAGCTTCGAAGACAGGGCAAATGAGCAGTTCTTC. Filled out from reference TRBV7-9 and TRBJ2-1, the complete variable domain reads DTGVSQNPRHKITKRGQNVTFRCDPISEHNRLYWYRQTLGQGPEFLTYFQNEAQLEKSRLLSDRFSAERPKGSFSTLEIQRTEQGDSAMYLCASSFEDRANEQFFGPGTRLTVL.